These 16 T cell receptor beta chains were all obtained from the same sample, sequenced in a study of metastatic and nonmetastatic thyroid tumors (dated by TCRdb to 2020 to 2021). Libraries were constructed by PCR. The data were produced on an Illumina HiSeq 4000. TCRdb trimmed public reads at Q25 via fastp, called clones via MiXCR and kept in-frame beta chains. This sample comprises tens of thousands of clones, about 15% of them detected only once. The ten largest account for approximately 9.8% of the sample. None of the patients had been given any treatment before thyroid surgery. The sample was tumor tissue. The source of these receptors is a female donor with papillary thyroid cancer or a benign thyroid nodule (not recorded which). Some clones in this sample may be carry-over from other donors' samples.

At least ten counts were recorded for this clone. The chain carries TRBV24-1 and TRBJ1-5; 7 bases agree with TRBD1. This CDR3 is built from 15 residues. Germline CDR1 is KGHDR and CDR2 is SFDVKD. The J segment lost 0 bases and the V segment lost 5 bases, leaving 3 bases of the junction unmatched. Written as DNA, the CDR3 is TGTGCCACCAGTGGTCGACAGGGTAGCAATCAGCCCCAGCATTTT. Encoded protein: CATSGRQGSNQPQHF.

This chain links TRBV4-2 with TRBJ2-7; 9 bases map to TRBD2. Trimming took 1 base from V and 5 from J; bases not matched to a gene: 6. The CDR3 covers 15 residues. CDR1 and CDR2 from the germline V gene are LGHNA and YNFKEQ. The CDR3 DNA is TGTGCCAGCAGCCAAGTGGCGGGAGGGCCCCACGAGCAGTACTTC. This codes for CASSQVAGGPHEQYF.

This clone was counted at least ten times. The CDR3 here is CSARGGRAGTDTQYF. The CDR3 nucleotides are TGCAGTGCTAGGGGAGGGAGGGCCGGCACAGATACGCAGTATTTT. The gene calls are TRBV20-1 and TRBJ2-3; 7 bases are a match to TRBD2. J lost 1 base, V lost 3 bases, and 7 bases had no gene match. The CDR3 sequence is 15 residues long. The germline V gene has CDR1 DFQATT and CDR2 SNEGSKA (reference sequence).

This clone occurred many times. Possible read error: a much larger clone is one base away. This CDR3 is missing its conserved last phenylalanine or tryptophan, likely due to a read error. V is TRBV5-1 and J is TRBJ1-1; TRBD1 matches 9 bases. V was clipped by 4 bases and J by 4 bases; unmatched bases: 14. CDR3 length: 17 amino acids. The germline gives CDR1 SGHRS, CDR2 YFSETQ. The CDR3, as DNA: TGCGCCAGCAGCCCGTGGACAGGGGCAAACCTGGGCACTGAAGCTTTCCTT. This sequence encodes CASSPWTGANLGTEAFL.

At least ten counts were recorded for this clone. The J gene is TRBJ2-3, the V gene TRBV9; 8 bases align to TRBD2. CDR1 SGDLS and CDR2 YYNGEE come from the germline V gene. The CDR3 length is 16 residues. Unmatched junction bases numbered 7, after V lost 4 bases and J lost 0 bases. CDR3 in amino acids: CASSSSGTSSTDTQYF. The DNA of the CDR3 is TGTGCCAGCAGCTCTTCCGGGACTAGTAGCACAGATACGCAGTATTTT.

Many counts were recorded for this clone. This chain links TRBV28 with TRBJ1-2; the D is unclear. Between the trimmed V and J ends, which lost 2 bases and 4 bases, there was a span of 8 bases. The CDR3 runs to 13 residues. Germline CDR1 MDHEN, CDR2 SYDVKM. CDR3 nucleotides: TGTGCCAGCAGTTTAAGGAGCCTCTATGGCTACACCTTC. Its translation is CASSLRSLYGYTF.

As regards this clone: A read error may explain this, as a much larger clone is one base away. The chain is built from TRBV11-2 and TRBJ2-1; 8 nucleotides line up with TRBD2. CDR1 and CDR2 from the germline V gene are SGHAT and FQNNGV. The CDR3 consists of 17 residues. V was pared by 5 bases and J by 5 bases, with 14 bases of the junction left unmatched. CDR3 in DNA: TGTGCCAGCAGCCCAGAAGGGACTAGAGGGGCCCACAATGAGCAGTTCTTC. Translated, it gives CASSPEGTRGAHNEQFF.

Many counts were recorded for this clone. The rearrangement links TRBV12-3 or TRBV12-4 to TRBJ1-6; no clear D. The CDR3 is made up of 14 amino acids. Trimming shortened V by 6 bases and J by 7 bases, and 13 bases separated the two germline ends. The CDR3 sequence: CASRMTGPNSPLHF. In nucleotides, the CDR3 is TGTGCCAGCAGGATGACTGGCCCCAATTCACCCCTCCACTTT.

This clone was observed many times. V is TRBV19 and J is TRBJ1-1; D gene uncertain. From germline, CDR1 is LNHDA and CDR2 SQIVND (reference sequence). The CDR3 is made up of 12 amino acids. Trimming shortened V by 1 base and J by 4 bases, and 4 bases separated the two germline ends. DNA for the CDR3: TGTGCCAGTAGTATAGCTGGCACTGAAGCTTTCTTT. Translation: CASSIAGTEAFF.

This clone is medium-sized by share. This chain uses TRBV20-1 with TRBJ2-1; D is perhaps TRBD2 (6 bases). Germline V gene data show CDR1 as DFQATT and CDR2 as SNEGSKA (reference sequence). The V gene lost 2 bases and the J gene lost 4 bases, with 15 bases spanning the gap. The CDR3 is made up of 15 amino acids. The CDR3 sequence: CSARWHQGLYNEQFF. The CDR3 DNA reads TGCAGTGCTAGATGGCACCAAGGACTATACAATGAGCAGTTCTTC.

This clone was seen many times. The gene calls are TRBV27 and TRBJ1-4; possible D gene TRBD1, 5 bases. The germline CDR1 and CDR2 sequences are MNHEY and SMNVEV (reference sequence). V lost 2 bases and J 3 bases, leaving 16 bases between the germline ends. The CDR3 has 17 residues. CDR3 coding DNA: TGTGCCAGCAGTTTAGGGTTAATGGGGGGAGCTAATGAAAAACTGTTTTTT. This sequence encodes CASSLGLMGGANEKLFF.

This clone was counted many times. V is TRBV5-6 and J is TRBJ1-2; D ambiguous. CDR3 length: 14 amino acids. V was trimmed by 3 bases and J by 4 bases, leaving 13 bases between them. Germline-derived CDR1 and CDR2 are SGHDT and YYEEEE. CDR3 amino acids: CASSSMQTLYGYTF. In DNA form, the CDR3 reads TGTGCCAGCAGCTCCATGCAGACTCTCTATGGCTACACCTTC.

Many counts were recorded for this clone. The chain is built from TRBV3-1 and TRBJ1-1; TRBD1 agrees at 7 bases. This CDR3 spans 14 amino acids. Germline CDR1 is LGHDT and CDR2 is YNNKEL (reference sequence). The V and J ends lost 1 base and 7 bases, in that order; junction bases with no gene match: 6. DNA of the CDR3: TGTGCCAGCAGCCAAGCCGGGACAGTTGGTGAAGCTTTCTTT. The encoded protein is CASSQAGTVGEAFF. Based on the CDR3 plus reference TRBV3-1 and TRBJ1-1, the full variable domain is DTAVSQTPKYLVTQMGNDKSIKCEQNLGHDTMYWYKQDSKKFLKIMFSYNNKELIINETVPNRFSPKSPDKAHLNLHINSLELGDSAVYFCASSQAGTVGEAFFGQGTRLTVV.

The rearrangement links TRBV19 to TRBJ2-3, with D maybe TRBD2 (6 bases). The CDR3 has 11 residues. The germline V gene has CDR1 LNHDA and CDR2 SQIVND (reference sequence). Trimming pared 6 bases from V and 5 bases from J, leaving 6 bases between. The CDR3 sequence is CASSGGDTQYF. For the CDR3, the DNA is TGTGCCAGTAGCGGGGGAGATACGCAGTATTTT.

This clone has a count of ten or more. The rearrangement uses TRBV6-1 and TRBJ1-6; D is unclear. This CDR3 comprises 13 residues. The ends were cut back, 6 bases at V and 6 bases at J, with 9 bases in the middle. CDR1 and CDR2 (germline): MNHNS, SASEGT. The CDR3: CASRGSGNSPLHF. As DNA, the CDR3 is TGTGCCAGCAGGGGGTCAGGTAATTCACCCCTCCACTTT.

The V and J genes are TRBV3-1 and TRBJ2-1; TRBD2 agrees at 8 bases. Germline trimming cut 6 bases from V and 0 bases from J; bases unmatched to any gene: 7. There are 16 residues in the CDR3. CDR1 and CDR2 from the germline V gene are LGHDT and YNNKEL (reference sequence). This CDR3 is CASRPQRGSSYNEQFF. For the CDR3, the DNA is TGTGCCAGCAGGCCCCAGCGGGGGAGCTCCTACAATGAGCAGTTCTTC.